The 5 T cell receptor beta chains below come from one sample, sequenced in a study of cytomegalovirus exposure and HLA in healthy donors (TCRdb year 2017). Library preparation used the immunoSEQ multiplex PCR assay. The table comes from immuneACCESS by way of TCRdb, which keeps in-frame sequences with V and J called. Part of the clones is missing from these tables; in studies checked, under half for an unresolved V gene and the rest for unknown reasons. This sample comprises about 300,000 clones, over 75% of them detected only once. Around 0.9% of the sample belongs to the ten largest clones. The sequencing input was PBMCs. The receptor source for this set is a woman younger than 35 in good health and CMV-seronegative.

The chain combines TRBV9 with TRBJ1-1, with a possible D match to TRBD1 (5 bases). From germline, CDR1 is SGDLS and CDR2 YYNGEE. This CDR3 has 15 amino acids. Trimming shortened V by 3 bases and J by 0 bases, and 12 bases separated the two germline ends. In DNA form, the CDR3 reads TGTGCCAGCAGCGCGAGACAGACCTTGAACACTGAAGCTTTCTTT. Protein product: CASSARQTLNTEAFF.

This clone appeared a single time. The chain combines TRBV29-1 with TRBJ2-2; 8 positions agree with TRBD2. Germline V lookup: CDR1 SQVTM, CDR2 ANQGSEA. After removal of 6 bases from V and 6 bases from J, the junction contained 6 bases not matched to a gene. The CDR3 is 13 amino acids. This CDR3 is CSVREGLAGELFF. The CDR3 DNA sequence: TGCAGCGTACGGGAGGGCCTCGCCGGGGAGCTGTTTTTT.

CDR3 residues: CATSGTGGDTEAFF. Written as DNA, the CDR3 is TGTGCCACCTCCGGGACAGGGGGTGACACTGAAGCTTTCTTT. V and J are TRBV10-3 and TRBJ1-1, with 11 bases fitting TRBD1. CDR3 size: 14 residues. Germline CDR1 is ENHRY and CDR2 is SYGVKD. V gave up 10 bases and J gave up 3 bases; unmatched junction bases: 7.

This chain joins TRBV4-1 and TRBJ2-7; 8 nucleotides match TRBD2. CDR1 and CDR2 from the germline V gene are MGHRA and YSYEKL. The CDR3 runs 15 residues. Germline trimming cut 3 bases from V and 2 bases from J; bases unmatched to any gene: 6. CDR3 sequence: CASSQTTSEAYEQYF. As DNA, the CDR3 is TGCGCCAGCAGCCAGACGACTAGCGAGGCCTACGAGCAGTACTTC.

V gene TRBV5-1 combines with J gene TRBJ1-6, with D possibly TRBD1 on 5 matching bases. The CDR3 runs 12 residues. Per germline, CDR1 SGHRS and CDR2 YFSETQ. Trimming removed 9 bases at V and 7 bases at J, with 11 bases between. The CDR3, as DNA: TGCGCCACGGGGACTGGGAATTCACCCCTCCACTTT. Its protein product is CATGTGNSPLHF.